This T cell receptor beta chain was found in a study of shared T cell receptors in the human thymus. Trimming cost V 1 base and J 8 bases, with 21 bases left between them. The V gene's germline CDR1 is SGHTA and CDR2 FQGNSA. The CDR3 is 17 amino acids. Method: immunoSEQ multiplex PCR; TCRdb's copy keeps in-frame clones and lacks some. Among roughly 710,000 clones listed, approximately 85% were seen once. The data were also submitted as part of a second study, on human thymus T cells. That source notes: Those donating were healthy Finnish infants in corrective surgery for congenital heart defects.

Sequencing was done on a sample of thymocytes. The rearrangement joins TRBV7-2 to TRBJ1-3; no clear D gene. The receptor was isolated from a girl under two years old with a congenital heart defect. As DNA, the CDR3 is TGTGCCAGCAGCTTAGTCCCCCCTCGAGGATGGAGGGACACCATATATTTT. Its protein product is CASSLVPPRGWRDTIYF.